The 10 T cell receptor beta chains below come from one sample, sequenced in a study of blood T cell repertoires in COVID-19. Sequenced by immunoSEQ multiplex PCR; TCRdb stores in-frame clones only, minus some. The repertoire has some 300,000 clones, around 91% of them found once; the top ten carry roughly a tenth. Source material: PBMCs or T cells enriched from blood (not recorded which). The receptors were gathered from a woman in her 40s who had recovered from COVID-19.

V is TRBV6-5 and J is TRBJ1-6; TRBD1 matches at 8 bases. V was pared by 8 bases and J by 7 bases, with 10 bases of the junction left unmatched. The CDR3 is 15 amino acids. Germline lookup yields CDR1 MNHEY and CDR2 SVGAGI. Here the CDR3 reads CASRPGTGANSPLHF. CDR3 coding DNA: TGTGCCAGCCGTCCCGGGACAGGCGCGAATTCACCCCTCCACTTT.

J is TRBJ2-7 and V is TRBV4-3; 9 positions match TRBD1. Germline V CDR1 and CDR2: LGHNA, YSLEER. Trimming removed 4 bases from V and 3 bases from J; junction bases left unmatched: 4. The CDR3 is 14 residues long. CDR3 protein: CASSPRDRDYEQYF. The CDR3 coding sequence is TGCGCCAGCAGCCCCAGGGACAGGGACTACGAGCAGTACTTC.

This chain links TRBV3-1 (or the pseudogene TRBV3-2) with TRBJ2-2; a weak D match, TRBD2 (5 bases). CDR3 length: 13 residues. Trimming left V 4 bases short and J 5 bases short, with 8 bases between. Germline-derived CDR1 and CDR2 are LGHDT and YNNKEL (reference sequence). This CDR3 is CASSPWETGELFF. In DNA, the CDR3 is TGTGCCAGCAGCCCATGGGAGACCGGGGAGCTGTTTTTT.

The rearrangement joins TRBV30 to TRBJ1-5; no clear D gene. In germline, CDR1 is GTSNPN, CDR2 SVGIG (reference sequence). V was trimmed by 2 bases and J by 4 bases, leaving 9 bases between them. This CDR3 spans 13 amino acids. The CDR3 reads CAWSSQENQPQHF. DNA for the CDR3: TGTGCCTGGAGTAGTCAAGAGAATCAGCCCCAGCATTTT.

This rearrangement joins TRBV3-1 (or the pseudogene TRBV3-2) to TRBJ2-7; tentatively, D is TRBD1 (5 bases). Deletions cut 0 bases from V and 4 bases from J, with 10 bases between. CDR3 length: 14 residues. Germline V lookup: CDR1 LGHDT, CDR2 YNNKEL (reference sequence). The DNA for the CDR3 is TGTGCCAGCAGCCAAGATTACAGGCGGTACGAGCAGTACTTC. This sequence encodes CASSQDYRRYEQYF.

The chain carries TRBV28 and TRBJ2-7, with D possibly TRBD1 on 5 matching bases. Trimming shortened V by 7 bases and J by 1 base, and 8 bases separated the two germline ends. The CDR3 contains 12 residues. CDR1 is MDHEN, CDR2 SYDVKM, per germline. The CDR3 DNA sequence: TGTGCCAGCACAAGACAGTCCTACGAGCAGTACTTC. This sequence encodes CASTRQSYEQYF.

Here the CDR3 reads CASSQERGGRETQYF. As DNA, the CDR3 is TGTGCCAGCAGCCAAGAGAGGGGCGGGAGAGAGACCCAGTACTTC. The chain employs TRBV3-1 (or the pseudogene TRBV3-2) and TRBJ2-5; 7 nucleotides match TRBD2. This CDR3 comprises 15 residues. CDR1 LGHDT and CDR2 YNNKEL come from the germline V gene (reference sequence). V lost 0 bases, J lost 4 bases, and 5 bases stayed unmatched.

The rearrangement uses TRBV6-2 or TRBV6-3 and TRBJ1-5; 7 bases match TRBD1. The ends lost 6 bases at V and 6 bases at J; junction bases unmatched: 14. This CDR3 has 16 amino acids. From germline, CDR1 is MNHEY and CDR2 SVGEGT. The CDR3 coding sequence is TGTGCCAGCAGGCCTTTAACAAACAGGGGAGGTCAGCCCCAGCATTTT. The encoded protein is CASRPLTNRGGQPQHF.

This clone was counted once. V usage is TRBV12-3 or TRBV12-4 and J usage is TRBJ2-7, with D unresolved. CDR3 size: 11 residues. V lost 2 bases, J lost 7 bases, and 6 bases lay in between. The CDR3 bases are TGTGCCAGCAGTTTAAGTCGGGAGCAGTACTTC. It specifies CASSLSREQYF.

The chain carries TRBV4-1 and TRBJ2-2, with 8 bases matching TRBD2. The V gene end was trimmed by 1 base and the J gene end by 5 bases; junction bases not matched to a gene: 6. Germline CDR1 and CDR2: MGHRA and YSYEKL. CDR3 length: 16 amino acids. CDR3 amino acids: CASSQVPGGLTGELFF. The CDR3, as DNA: TGCGCCAGCAGCCAAGTTCCGGGGGGGCTTACCGGGGAGCTGTTTTTT.